This TCR beta chain was sequenced during a study of shared clonotypes between healthy human individuals. Study-wide points: Clonotypes not shared had lower generation probabilities than those common to all four donors.

CD4+ cell separation produced CD45RA+ naive and CD45RA-negative memory subsets. Clones were sequenced by immunoSEQ multiplex PCR, and TCRdb holds only the in-frame ones, with some missing. Of about 1,500,000 clones listed, roughly 97% are singletons. A word on this clone: As yet, its antigen is unknown.

Germline V gene lookup returns CDR1 MNHNY and CDR2 SVGAGI (reference sequence). This CDR3 is 15 amino acids long. V was trimmed by 4 bases and J by 5 bases, leaving 17 bases between them. The chain recombines TRBV6-6 with TRBJ2-5; perhaps TRBD2 as D (6 bases). The source material was naive CD4+ T cells sorted from blood. The subset here: CD45RA+ positively selected. This receptor was taken from a man aged 25-40 years in good health. The CDR3 DNA follows: TGTGCCAGCAGTTCATCGGGAGAGGGCGGGGAGACCCAGTACTTC. It encodes CASSSSGEGGETQYF.